This note documents a single T cell receptor beta chain sequence. The antigen remains undetermined. This specimen belongs to a study of CD8 T cells in Susac syndrome. RNA totalling about 0.5 to 1 ug underwent reverse transcription with random hexamers. Across 54 Vbeta and 13 Jbeta, immunoSEQ multiplex PCR amplified TCR beta CDR3. TCRdb reanalysed the immunoSEQ multiplex PCR reads using MiXCR and keeps one entry per CDR3 protein. The table has 150,000 to 200,000 distinct CDR3 sequences, roughly 95% seen once. Peripheral blood CD8+ and CD4+ T cells were profiled by TCR beta sequencing. Negative magnetic isolation gave CD8+ and CD4+ cells; FACS enriched CD8+ TEMRA. The study's findings and limits: The number of individuals included in the study's TCR sequencing and HLA analysis was acknowledged as relatively small.

The sample taken for sequencing was CD4+ T cells from PBMCs. The TCR sequence derives from a human donor in good health.

CDR3 in amino acids: CASSPTREGHEQYF. CDR3 DNA sequence: TGTGCCAGCAGCCCAACACGGGAGGGCCACGAGCAGTACTTC. The chain has TRBV4-2 and TRBJ2-7, with 8 bases that match TRBD2. V was clipped by 4 bases and J by 5 bases; unmatched bases: 7. The CDR3 consists of 14 residues. Germline V CDR1 and CDR2: LGHNA, YNFKEQ.